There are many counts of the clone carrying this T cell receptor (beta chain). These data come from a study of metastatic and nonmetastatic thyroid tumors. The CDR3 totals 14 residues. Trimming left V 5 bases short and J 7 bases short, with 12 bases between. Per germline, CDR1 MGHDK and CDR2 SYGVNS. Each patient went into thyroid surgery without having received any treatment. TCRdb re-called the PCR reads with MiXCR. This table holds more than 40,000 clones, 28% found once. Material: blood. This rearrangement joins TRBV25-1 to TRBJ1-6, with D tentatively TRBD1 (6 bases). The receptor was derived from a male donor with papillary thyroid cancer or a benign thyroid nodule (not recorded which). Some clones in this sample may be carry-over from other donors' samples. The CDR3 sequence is CASSQGTENSPLHF. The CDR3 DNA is TGTGCCAGCAGTCAGGGGACGGAAAATTCACCCCTCCACTTT.